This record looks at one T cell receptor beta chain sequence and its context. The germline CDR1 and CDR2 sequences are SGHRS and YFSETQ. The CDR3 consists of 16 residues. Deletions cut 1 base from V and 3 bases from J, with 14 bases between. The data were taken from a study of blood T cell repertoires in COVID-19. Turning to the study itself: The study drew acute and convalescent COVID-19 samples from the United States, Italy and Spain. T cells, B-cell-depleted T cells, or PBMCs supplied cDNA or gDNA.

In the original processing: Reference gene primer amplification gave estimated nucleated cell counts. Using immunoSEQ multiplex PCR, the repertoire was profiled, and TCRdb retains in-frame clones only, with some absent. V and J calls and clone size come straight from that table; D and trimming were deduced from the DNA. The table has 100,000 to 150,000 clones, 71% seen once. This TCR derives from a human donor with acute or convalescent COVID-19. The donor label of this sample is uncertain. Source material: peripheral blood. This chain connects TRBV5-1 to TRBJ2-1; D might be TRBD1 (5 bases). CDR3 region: CASSLHRRALYNEQFF. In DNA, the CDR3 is TGCGCCAGCAGCTTGCACAGGAGAGCCCTCTACAATGAGCAGTTCTTC.